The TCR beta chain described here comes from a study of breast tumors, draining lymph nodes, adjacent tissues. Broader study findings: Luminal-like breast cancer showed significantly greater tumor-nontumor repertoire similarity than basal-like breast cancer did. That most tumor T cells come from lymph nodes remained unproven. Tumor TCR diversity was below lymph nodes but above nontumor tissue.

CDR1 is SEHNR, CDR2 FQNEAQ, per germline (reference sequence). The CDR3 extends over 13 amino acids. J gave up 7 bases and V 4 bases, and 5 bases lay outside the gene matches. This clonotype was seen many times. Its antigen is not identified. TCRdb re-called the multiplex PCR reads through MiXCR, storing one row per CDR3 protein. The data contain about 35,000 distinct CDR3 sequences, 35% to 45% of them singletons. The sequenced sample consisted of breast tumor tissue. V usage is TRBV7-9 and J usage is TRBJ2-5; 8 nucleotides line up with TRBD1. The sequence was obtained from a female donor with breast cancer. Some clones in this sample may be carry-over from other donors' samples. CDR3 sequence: CASSSGQVGTQYF. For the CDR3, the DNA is TGTGCCAGCAGCTCGGGACAGGTCGGGACCCAGTACTTC. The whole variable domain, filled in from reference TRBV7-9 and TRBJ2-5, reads DTGVSQNPRHKITKRGQNVTFRCDPISEHNRLYWYRQTLGQGPEFLTYFQNEAQLEKSRLLSDRFSAERPKGSFSTLEIQRTEQGDSAMYLCASSSGQVGTQYFGPGTRLLVL.